This passage covers 32 T cell receptor beta chains from one sample sequenced in a study of cytomegalovirus exposure and HLA in healthy donors. Data came from immunoSEQ multiplex PCR; TCRdb stores just in-frame clones and leaves some out. Of around 70,000 clones listed, roughly nine tenths were seen once; the top ten hold approximately 3.4%. The sequenced sample consisted of PBMCs. These TCRs come from a man younger than 35 in good health and CMV-seronegative.

The CDR3 coding sequence is TGTGCCAGCAGAGGGTGGCAGGGGGGCCTCAGCTCCTACGAGCAGTACTTC. It translates to CASRGWQGGLSSYEQYF. The chain is built from TRBV28 and TRBJ2-7, with D possibly being TRBD1 (7 bases). Germline V gene data show CDR1 as MDHEN and CDR2 as SYDVKM. The length of the CDR3 is 17 residues. V gave up 6 bases and J gave up 0 bases, with 21 bases separating them.

Concerning this clone: In the same sample, other DNA sequences code for this CDR3. V usage is TRBV2 and J usage is TRBJ2-7, with D possibly being TRBD1 (6 bases). The CDR3 totals 15 residues. The germline gives CDR1 SNHLY, CDR2 FYNNEI. V shed 6 bases and J shed 0 bases, with 15 bases lying between them. The CDR3 region has the DNA TGTGCCAGCAGGGACCGGGACAAGAGCTCCTACGAGCAGTACTTC. This codes for CASRDRDKSSYEQYF.

The chain employs TRBV28 and TRBJ2-5; possible D gene TRBD1, 7 bases. Deletions cut 5 bases from V and 2 bases from J, with 18 bases between. This CDR3 is built from 16 residues. Germline CDR1 MDHEN, CDR2 SYDVKM. CDR3 protein: CASSTRQGGGQETQYF. The CDR3 DNA is TGTGCCAGCAGTACCCGACAGGGAGGTGGGCAAGAGACCCAGTACTTC.

The V call is TRBV10-1, the J call TRBJ2-1, with D possibly being TRBD1 (5 bases). Germline CDR1 is WNHNN and CDR2 is SYGVQD (reference sequence). This CDR3 has 15 amino acids. V was cut by 6 bases and J by 8 bases, with 20 bases left in between. The CDR3 bases are TGCGCCAGCAGATCCGGCAGGGTCTGGGGCCATGAGCAGTTCTTC. This sequence encodes CASRSGRVWGHEQFF.

Written as DNA, the CDR3 is TGCGCCAGCAGCCAAAACCTACAGGAGACCCAGTACTTC. This codes for CASSQNLQETQYF. The rearrangement joins TRBV4-3 to TRBJ2-5; D remains unclear. CDR3 size: 13 residues. Germline V gives CDR1 LGHNA, CDR2 YSLEER. Trimming left V 2 bases short and J 5 bases short, with 9 bases between.

In regard to this clone: A junction boundary mismatches the germline segment, possibly from a read error. V usage is TRBV6-5 and J usage is TRBJ2-1, with 10 bases lining up with TRBD2. Germline V gene data show CDR1 as MNHEY and CDR2 as SVGAGI. The CDR3 runs 15 residues. The CDR3 nucleotides are TGTGCCAGCAGCTACTCTAGCGGGAGTGGCCATGAGCAGTTCTTC. It codes for CASSYSSGSGHEQFF.

For the CDR3, the DNA is TGCGCCAGCAGCCAATATAGGGGGCTTGTCTTCCCCGGGGAGCTGTTTTTT. The encoded protein is CASSQYRGLVFPGELFF. V gene TRBV4-3 combines with J gene TRBJ2-2, with 7 bases lining up with TRBD1. Germline CDR1 reads LGHNA; CDR2 reads YSLEER. Germline trimming cut 2 bases from V and 6 bases from J; bases unmatched to any gene: 12. This CDR3 comprises 17 residues.

The chain joins TRBV7-9 to TRBJ1-4; 7 bases map to TRBD1. The germline V gene has CDR1 SEHNR and CDR2 FQNEAQ (reference sequence). This CDR3 spans 14 amino acids. Trimming took 5 bases from V and 4 from J; bases not matched to a gene: 4. The CDR3 region is CASSRDSYNEKLFF. The CDR3, as DNA: TGTGCCAGCAGCCGGGACAGCTATAATGAAAAACTGTTTTTT.

V usage is TRBV7-9 and J usage is TRBJ2-5; TRBD1 matches 9 bases. J was trimmed by 5 bases and V by 1 base; bases with no gene match: 8. The CDR3 totals 16 residues. The germline gives CDR1 SEHNR, CDR2 FQNEAQ (reference sequence). The CDR3 reads CASSLGTGGNMETQYF. The DNA for the CDR3 is TGTGCCAGCAGCTTAGGTACAGGGGGCAATATGGAGACCCAGTACTTC.

This clone was recorded a few times. V gene TRBV7-9 combines with J gene TRBJ2-3; possibly TRBD1 for D (7 bases). The CDR3 length is 14 residues. Germline V lookup: CDR1 SEHNR, CDR2 FQNEAQ (reference sequence). Trimming left V 5 bases short and J 1 base short, with 10 bases between. This CDR3 is CASSRGTGTDTQYF. CDR3 DNA: TGTGCCAGCAGCCGGGGGACAGGCACAGATACGCAGTATTTT.

This clone was seen once. The chain recombines TRBV4-3 with TRBJ2-6; TRBD1 might be the D (6 bases). The germline V gene encodes CDR1 LGHNA and CDR2 YSLEER. The CDR3 contains 19 residues. V lost 2 bases and J lost 0, with 17 bases in between. CDR3 in DNA: TGCGCCAGCAGCCAAAACCCCGGGACACCAAACTCTGGGGCCAACGTCCTGACTTTC. The encoded protein is CASSQNPGTPNSGANVLTF.

J is TRBJ2-3 and V is TRBV11-2, with 8 bases fitting TRBD2. The CDR3 length is 18 residues. After removal of 1 base from V and 2 bases from J, the junction contained 11 bases not matched to a gene. Germline V lookup: CDR1 SGHAT, CDR2 FQNNGV. CDR3 sequence (DNA): TGTGCCAGCAGCTTAGGTCGAGCCCAGCGGGGGCCCACAGATACGCAGTATTTT. Its protein is CASSLGRAQRGPTDTQYF.

This chain joins TRBV6-5 and TRBJ2-2; TRBD2 aligns across 9 bases. The CDR3 has 14 amino acids. V lost 6 bases, J lost 5 bases, and 4 bases stayed unmatched. Looked up from germline, CDR1 is MNHEY and CDR2 is SVGAGI. The CDR3 region has the DNA TGTGCCAGCAGCGGACTAGCGAGTACCGGGGAGCTGTTTTTT. Its translation: CASSGLASTGELFF.

The chain couples TRBV7-8 to TRBJ2-7; TRBD1 matches 10 bases. V shed 6 bases, J shed 6 bases, and the junction held 8 bases outside the gene matches. The CDR3 contains 14 residues. Looked up from germline, CDR1 is SGHVS and CDR2 is FQNEAQ. The CDR3 coding sequence is TGTGCCAGCAGGACTAGTGGGACAGGGGTCGAGCAGTACTTC. This gives the protein CASRTSGTGVEQYF.

The gene calls are TRBV5-1 and TRBJ2-7; D may be TRBD1 (5 bases). The V end lost 0 bases, the J end lost 7 bases, and 20 bases lay between the germline ends. The CDR3 length is 16 residues. Germline V gives CDR1 SGHRS, CDR2 YFSETQ. CDR3 sequence: CASSLEGHVGLGEQYF. CDR3 in DNA: TGCGCCAGCAGCTTGGAGGGGCACGTGGGTTTAGGGGAGCAGTACTTC.

The rearrangement links TRBV7-9 to TRBJ2-1, with D possibly matching TRBD2 (6 bases). Trimming removed 5 bases at V and 2 bases at J, with 19 bases between. Germline-derived CDR1 and CDR2 are SEHNR and FQNEAQ (reference sequence). This CDR3 spans 17 amino acids. The CDR3 DNA reads as TGTGCCAGCAGCACCCCGAGTGGGGGGAAACCCTACAATGAGCAGTTCTTC. Amino acids: CASSTPSGGKPYNEQFF.

V is TRBV2 and J is TRBJ2-2; 8 bases fit TRBD2. Trimming took 6 bases from V and 3 from J; bases not matched to a gene: 3. Germline V gene sequence: CDR1 SNHLY, CDR2 FYNNEI. CDR3 length equals 14 residues. The CDR3 DNA reads TGTGCCAGCAGGGGGACTAGAGACACCGGGGAGCTGTTTTTT. Residues: CASRGTRDTGELFF.

This chain joins TRBV7-2 and TRBJ2-6; 12 positions match TRBD1. V lost 6 bases, J lost 2 bases, and 11 bases stayed unmatched. The CDR3 contains 19 residues. The germline V gene encodes CDR1 SGHTA and CDR2 FQGNSA. CDR3 bases: TGTGCCAGCAGAAAGGGGACAGGGGGCAGGGTGGCTGGGGCCAACGTCCTGACTTTC. Its translation: CASRKGTGGRVAGANVLTF.

The chain couples TRBV5-6 to TRBJ1-1; no clear D. V was shortened by 1 base and J by 1 base, with 5 bases between the two germline ends. This CDR3 has 13 amino acids. Germline V gives CDR1 SGHDT, CDR2 YYEEEE. CDR3 sequence (DNA): TGTGCCAGCAGCTTGTCCCAGAACACTGAAGCTTTCTTT. Residues: CASSLSQNTEAFF.

The CDR3 region is CASSLPTSGTRFNEQFF. The DNA for the CDR3 is TGTGCCAGCAGCTTACCGACTAGCGGGACCCGGTTCAATGAGCAGTTCTTC. The chain joins TRBV7-9 to TRBJ2-1, with TRBD2 matching over 11 bases. Looked up from germline, CDR1 is SEHNR and CDR2 is FQNEAQ (reference sequence). V shed 2 bases and J 6 bases; nucleotides not matched to a gene: 9. This CDR3 spans 17 amino acids.

The chain uses TRBV19 and TRBJ2-7, with 12 nucleotides matching TRBD2. Looked up from germline, CDR1 is LNHDA and CDR2 is SQIVND (reference sequence). The CDR3 is 15 residues long. The V and J ends lost 4 bases and 4 bases, in that order; junction bases with no gene match: 5. CDR3 region: CASSTPTSGSYEQYF. CDR3 bases: TGTGCCAGTAGTACGCCGACTAGCGGGAGTTACGAGCAGTACTTC. Full variable domain (outside the CDR3, taken from reference TRBV19 and TRBJ2-7): DGGITQSPKYLFRKEGQNVTLSCEQNLNHDAMYWYRQDPGQGLRLIYYSQIVNDFQKGDIAEGYSVSREKKESFPLTVTSAQKNPTAFYLCASSTPTSGSYEQYFGPGTRLTVT.

V and J are TRBV5-1 and TRBJ2-2; a weak D match, TRBD1 (6 bases). Trimming took off 0 bases at V and 1 base at J, with 7 bases between the two ends. This CDR3 comprises 15 residues. In germline, CDR1 is SGHRS, CDR2 YFSETQ. CDR3 DNA sequence: TGCGCCAGCAGCTTGGTGACAGGGAACACCGGGGAGCTGTTTTTT. This translates into CASSLVTGNTGELFF.

The count of this clone is one. The chain links TRBV4-1 to TRBJ2-5; TRBD1 matches 9 bases. The CDR3 length is 17 residues. Trimming removed 3 bases from V and 1 base from J; junction bases left unmatched: 9. Germline assignment: CDR1 MGHRA and CDR2 YSYEKL. The CDR3 bases are TGCGCCAGCAGCCAGACAGGGGGGTCGAGACCCCAAGAGACCCAGTACTTC. Its protein product is CASSQTGGSRPQETQYF.

This chain joins TRBV2 and TRBJ2-7, with 7 bases matching TRBD2. CDR3 size: 13 residues. With V trimmed by 4 bases and J by 6 bases, 6 bases remained unmatched. The V gene's germline CDR1 is SNHLY and CDR2 FYNNEI. The DNA for the CDR3 is TGTGCCAGCAGTGGGCGGGAGCGGTCCGAGCAGTACTTC. This codes for CASSGRERSEQYF. The variable domain in full, completed from reference TRBV2 and TRBJ2-7, reads EPEVTQTPSHQVTQMGQEVILRCVPISNHLYFYWYRQILGQKVEFLVSFYNNEISEKSEIFDDQFSVERPDGSNFTLKIRSTKLEDSAMYFCASSGRERSEQYFGPGTRLTVT.

This chain uses TRBV29-1 with TRBJ1-2, with TRBD1 as a possible D gene (6 bases). The CDR3 consists of 12 residues. Germline loops: CDR1 SQVTM, CDR2 ANQGSEA. V dropped 5 bases and J dropped 6 bases, with 13 bases sitting between them. CDR3 protein: CSVPTGYDGYTF. In DNA, the CDR3 is TGCAGCGTTCCTACAGGGTATGATGGCTACACCTTC.

The chain recombines TRBV28 with TRBJ2-7; D may be TRBD2 (5 bases). Looked up from germline, CDR1 is MDHEN and CDR2 is SYDVKM. Trimming pared 6 bases from V and 6 bases from J, leaving 12 bases between. There are 12 residues in the CDR3. This CDR3 reads CASSSDGVEQYF. In DNA, the CDR3 is TGTGCCAGCAGCTCGGACGGGGTCGAGCAGTACTTC.

The CDR3: CASSPPPSTGAYEQYF. CDR3 sequence (DNA): TGTGCCAGCTCACCTCCACCTTCGACAGGAGCCTACGAGCAGTACTTC. This sequence joins TRBV18 and TRBJ2-7, with D possibly TRBD1 on 6 matching bases. With 3 bases removed from V and 2 bases from J, the gap between germline ends came to 17 bases. Germline V gives CDR1 KGHSH, CDR2 LQKENI. CDR3 length: 16 amino acids.

This chain links TRBV29-1 with TRBJ2-3; no reliable D call. The CDR3 has 12 residues. Germline-derived CDR1 and CDR2 are SQVTM and ANQGSEA. Trimming shortened V by 3 bases and J by 3 bases, and 7 bases separated the two germline ends. Here the CDR3 DNA reads TGCAGCGTTGACACCCAGACAGATACGCAGTATTTT. As protein: CSVDTQTDTQYF.

The rearrangement links TRBV18 to TRBJ2-2; tentative D call: TRBD2 (6 bases). The CDR3 has 17 residues. Germline CDR1 KGHSH, CDR2 LQKENI. V lost 3 bases and J lost 7, with 21 bases in between. The CDR3 spells CASSPPGAALESGELFF. The CDR3 nucleotides are TGTGCCAGCTCACCCCCGGGAGCCGCGTTGGAAAGCGGGGAGCTGTTTTTT.

The rearrangement joins TRBV7-6 to TRBJ2-1, with 14 bases that match TRBD2. V dropped 1 base and J dropped 5; count of bases not matched to a gene: 7. This CDR3 region has 18 residues. CDR1 and CDR2 from the germline V gene are SGHVS and FNYEAQ. CDR3 residues: CASSLGLAGGPLNNEQFF. CDR3 bases: TGTGCCAGCAGCTTAGGACTAGCGGGAGGGCCTTTGAACAATGAGCAGTTCTTC.

The rearrangement uses TRBV6-1 and TRBJ1-2; D is unresolved. V was clipped by 1 base and J by 3 bases, with 9 bases between them. The germline V gene has CDR1 MNHNS and CDR2 SASEGT. The CDR3 is 14 amino acids. The CDR3 spells CASSEGGFDYGYTF. The CDR3 DNA is TGTGCCAGCAGTGAAGGAGGGTTTGACTATGGCTACACCTTC.

This rearrangement joins TRBV2 to TRBJ1-1; TRBD1 aligns across 7 bases. CDR3 length: 13 amino acids. J was trimmed by 1 base and V by 6 bases; bases with no gene match: 2. The germline CDR1 and CDR2 sequences are SNHLY and FYNNEI. For the CDR3, the DNA is TGTGCCAGCAGGGGGGACAGGAACACTGAAGCTTTCTTT. It translates to CASRGDRNTEAFF.